This TCR beta chain was sequenced in a study of T-cell memory formation after mild COVID-19. Study-wide context: Clusters were largely donor specific. General study findings and limits: Whereas later expanders leaned CD4+, clones contracting day 15 to 85 showed a balanced CD4/CD8 makeup.

From the 5' RACE reads, TCRdb called clonotypes with MiXCR, one entry per CDR3 protein. The repertoire holds 250,000 to 350,000 distinct CDR3 sequences, roughly a fifth seen once, with around a fifth in the top ten. Notes on this clonotype: The antigen is undetermined.

J gave up 8 bases and V 7 bases, and 6 bases lay outside the gene matches. This CDR3 has 13 residues. The V gene's germline CDR1 is MNHEY and CDR2 SVGAGI. The clonotype was recovered from a man aged 18 to 29 who had mild COVID-19 (a few samples of this study predate the infection). Cell type and time point are not known. V and J are TRBV6-5 and TRBJ2-7, with 12 bases lining up with TRBD2. The material sequenced was PBMCs or a T cell subset sorted from them (not recorded which). Here the CDR3 reads CASMGGLAGKQYF. The CDR3, as DNA: TGTGCCAGCATGGGTGGACTAGCGGGGAAGCAGTACTTC.